The present T cell receptor beta chain was sequenced within a study of blood T cell repertoires in COVID-19. Study-level information: The study drew acute and convalescent COVID-19 samples from the United States, Italy and Spain. T cells, B-cell-depleted T cells, or PBMCs provided the cDNA or gDNA that served as material.

Germline V gene lookup returns CDR1 KGHDR and CDR2 SFDVKD. V lost 3 bases and J lost 1, with 11 bases in between. The CDR3 loop spans 15 amino acids. The protocol was immunoSEQ multiplex PCR, while the TCRdb copy is restricted to in-frame clones and leaves out a portion. The sample records approximately 230,000 clones, approximately 82% being singletons. Sequenced sample: peripheral blood. This receptor was taken from an elderly woman with active or convalescent COVID-19. The V call is TRBV24-1, the J call TRBJ1-2, with D perhaps TRBD1 (5 bases). DNA of the CDR3: TGTGCCACCAGTGATCCCCAGACAGTTAACTATGGCTACACCTTC. This codes for CATSDPQTVNYGYTF.